This T cell receptor (beta chain) was sequenced for a study of tumor-infiltrating lymphocytes in primary liver carcinoma. Study at large: Ages ranged from 30 to 69, with HCC or mixed HCC-cholangiocarcinoma. The study's findings and limits: Tumor top-250-clone fraction significantly exceeded that of blood (p = 0.039). It was observed that only about 8-25% of the top clones appeared in every one of the five tumor regions.

A note on this clonotype: Its target is unknown. A much larger clone differs from this one at a single base, so this may be a read error.

Scientists recovered RNA and DNA together from roughly 21-30 mg of unsorted bulk tissue. Per tumor, sampling covered five separate regions. Starting material of 450 to 550 ng total RNA yielded TCR beta cDNA via a constant-region primer. Library construction for TCR beta comprised three nested multiplex PCR rounds performed with slightly modified ARM-PCR. MiXCR, applied by TCRdb to the multiplex PCR reads, yields one record per CDR3 protein. Found here are roughly 78,000 distinct CDR3 sequences, 71% of them singletons; the top ten hold roughly 15%. The sample was liver tumor tissue from sampling region 4. Indicated subset: tumor region T4, right-lateral pole. This sequence was found in a woman in her sixties with primary liver carcinoma and hepatitis B virus infection.

The CDR3 nucleotides read TGTGCCAGCAGGACAAACATGAACACTGAAGCTTTCTTT. Its protein product is CASRTNMNTEAFF. V is TRBV28 and J is TRBJ1-1, with no clear D. The V gene lost 6 bases and the J gene lost 0 bases, with 8 bases spanning the gap. Germline CDR1 is MDHEN and CDR2 is SYDVKM. The CDR3 has 13 residues. The variable domain in full, completed from reference TRBV28 and TRBJ1-1, reads DVKVTQSSRYLVKRTGEKVFLECVQDMDHENMFWYRQDPGLGLRLIYFSYDVKMKEKGDIPEGYSVSREKKERFSLILESASTNQTSMYLCASRTNMNTEAFFGQGTRLTVV.